This T cell receptor (beta chain) was sequenced in a study of CD8 T cells in Susac syndrome. Random hexamers primed reverse transcription of about 0.5 to 1 ug RNA. Amplification of TCR beta CDR3 used immunoSEQ multiplex PCR across 54 Vbeta and 13 Jbeta. Each CDR3 protein is one row after TCRdb ran MiXCR on the immunoSEQ multiplex PCR reads. The table includes around 280,000 distinct CDR3 sequences, about 91% detected once. The CDR3 is 12 residues long. Germline values: CDR1 SGHTA, CDR2 FQGNSA. The V end lost 4 bases, the J end lost 7 bases, and 8 bases lay between the germline ends. In the multiple sclerosis control group, patients were treatment-naive and had stable or active relapsing-remitting disease. TEMRA cells were FACS-enriched, and CD8+ and CD4+ T cells were isolated negatively.

The chain uses TRBV7-2 and TRBJ1-5; D gene unclear. The sequencing sample was made of CD4+ T cells from PBMCs. This TCR derives from a human donor with multiple sclerosis. CDR3 region: CASSSPGQPQHF. The CDR3 nucleotides read TGTGCCAGCAGCTCCCCGGGACAGCCCCAGCATTTT.